This T cell receptor beta chain comes out of a study of OX40 agonist ivuxolimab in advanced cancers. Study at large: Eligibility rules accepted prior anti-PD-1, anti-PD-L1 or anti-CTLA-4 therapy, and around 44% had some.

This CDR3 is built from 14 residues. The V gene lost 2 bases and the J gene lost 10 bases, with 15 bases spanning the gap. In germline, CDR1 is MDHEN, CDR2 SYDVKM. The data were produced by immunoSEQ multiplex PCR, yet TCRdb's version contains in-frame clones alone and is incomplete. The sample yields 85,000 to 100,000 clones, 90% to 95% seen once. The sample was CD4+ or CD8+ T cells sorted from blood, taken in a trial of the OX40 agonist ivuxolimab. V is TRBV28 and J is TRBJ2-1; D remains ambiguous. The origin of this receptor is an adult with an advanced solid tumor such as melanoma, head and neck, liver or kidney cancer. The CDR3 here is CASSLIDFFREQFF. As DNA, the CDR3 is TGTGCCAGCAGTTTAATCGACTTTTTTAGGGAGCAGTTCTTC.